Listed below are T cell receptor beta chains from one sample, sequenced in a study of T-cell memory formation after mild COVID-19. TCRdb reanalysed the 5' RACE reads using MiXCR and keeps one entry per CDR3 protein. There are 400,000 to 500,000 distinct CDR3 sequences in the sample; around 20% occur only once, and roughly 8.4% lies in the top ten. Specimen: PBMCs or a T cell subset sorted from them (not recorded which). These receptors originate from an adult woman who had mild COVID-19 (a few samples of this study predate the infection). Cell type and time point are not known. Both conserved end residues are part of each CDR3. The D gene is left open where the match is weak. Clone size is shown for a subset of rows, as once, few, many or a class of expanded clone.

V	D	J	size	DNA	CDR3
TRBV29-1	TRBD2	TRBJ2-1	.	TGCAGCGTTCTAGCGGGGGCCTACAATGAGCAGTTCTTC	CSVLAGAYNEQFF
TRBV12-3/TRBV12-4	TRBD1	TRBJ2-4	.	TGTGCCAGCAGTTTACTGAGGGACAGGAAAAACATTCAGTACTTC	CASSLLRDRKNIQYF
TRBV7-9	.	TRBJ1-1	few	TGTGCCAGCAGCTTAGGTCCCAGGGGACCCCTGAACACTGAAGCTTTCTTT	CASSLGPRGPLNTEAFF
TRBV24-1	TRBD2	TRBJ2-1	.	TGTGCCACCAGTGATTTCTGGGGGGGGAATGAGCAGTTCTTC	CATSDFWGGNEQFF
TRBV5-1	TRBD2	TRBJ2-1	few	TGCGCCAGCAGCTTGACCTCCGGGACTAGCGGGAGAAATGAGCAGTTCTTC	CASSLTSGTSGRNEQFF
TRBV15	.	TRBJ1-3	.	TGTGCCACCAGCAGAGATTTGGCCACCCGAGGAAACACCATATATTTT	CATSRDLATRGNTIYF
TRBV7-6	TRBD1	TRBJ1-3	.	TGTGCCAGCAGCTCAACCGGGACAGGGGATGGAAACACCATATATTTT	CASSSTGTGDGNTIYF
TRBV7-2	.	TRBJ2-3	few	TGTGCCAGCAGCCCCTATCGGGTAGCAGATACGCAGTATTTT	CASSPYRVADTQYF
TRBV4-1	.	TRBJ2-7	.	TGCGCCAGCAGCACGGACGGGCAGGGGGGGTACGAGCAGTACTTC	CASSTDGQGGYEQYF
TRBV11-3	.	TRBJ2-1	.	TGTGCCAGCAGCTTATTACCGGGGGCCCCCTACAATGAGCAGTTCTTC	CASSLLPGAPYNEQFF
TRBV12-3/TRBV12-4	TRBD1	TRBJ1-4	few	TGTGCCAGCAGTTTAGGCCCCGGGACAGGGGCTGAAAAACTGTTTTTT	CASSLGPGTGAEKLFF
TRBV2	.	TRBJ1-2	.	TGTGCCAGCAGTGAACTGACCAATGGCTACACCTTC	CASSELTNGYTF
TRBV5-1	TRBD2	TRBJ2-1	.	TGCGCCAGCAGCTTGGCGATAGCGGGGGGGCCCGATGAGCAGTTCTTC	CASSLAIAGGPDEQFF
TRBV24-1	.	TRBJ1-2	.	TGTGCCACCAGTAGGGGGGTGAACTATGGCTACACCTTC	CATSRGVNYGYTF
TRBV10-3	.	TRBJ2-2	.	TGTGCCACCGACAGAACTGGGACCGGGGAGCTGTTTTTT	CATDRTGTGELFF
TRBV20-1	.	TRBJ2-1	few	TGCAGTGCTAGGGTCGGTTATGAGCAGTTCTTC	CSARVGYEQFF
TRBV25-1	.	TRBJ1-5	few	TGTGCCAGCAGACGGGAGAATCAGCCCCAGCATTTT	CASRRENQPQHF
TRBV6-5	TRBD2	TRBJ2-7	.	TGTGCCAGCAGTCCGGGGACTAGCGGGAGGTACGAGCAGTACTTC	CASSPGTSGRYEQYF
TRBV6-2/TRBV6-3	.	TRBJ2-7	few	TGTGCCAGCAGTTACTTGCTGGGTACGGGCGAGCAGTACTTC	CASSYLLGTGEQYF
TRBV7-9	TRBD2	TRBJ2-3	.	TGTGCCAGCAGCCCCGTCAAGGCGGGGGGGGCAGATACGCAGTATTTT	CASSPVKAGGADTQYF
TRBV4-1	TRBD1	TRBJ2-3	few	TGCGCCAGCAGCCCTGGGGACAGGGGATTTTTGGATACGCAGTATTTT	CASSPGDRGFLDTQYF
TRBV20-1	.	TRBJ1-2	.	TGCAGTGCAGTACAGGGATCGTCAATGAACTATGGCTACACCTTC	CSAVQGSSMNYGYTF
TRBV6-2/TRBV6-3	.	TRBJ2-1	.	TGTGCCAGCAGTTACGGACTCTTGAGCTCCTACAATGAGCAGTTCTTC	CASSYGLLSSYNEQFF
TRBV12-3/TRBV12-4	.	TRBJ2-3	.	TGTGCCAGCAGAAGAACTAGCACAGATACGCAGTATTTT	CASRRTSTDTQYF
TRBV7-6	TRBD2	TRBJ2-1	few	TGTGCCAGCAGCTTAGTATTGGGACTAGAGCTGTTCTTC	CASSLVLGLELFF
TRBV15	.	TRBJ1-6	few	TGTGCCACCAGCAGAGGGGCACCAGGATTGAATTCACCCCTCCACTTT	CATSRGAPGLNSPLHF
TRBV9	.	TRBJ2-7	.	TGTGCCAGCAGCGTAGAACAGGGAGTCGACGAGCAGTACTTC	CASSVEQGVDEQYF
TRBV12-3/TRBV12-4	.	TRBJ1-1	many	TGTGCCAGCAGTCCACCGGTAGGGGGAGGGGACACTGAAGCTTTCTTT	CASSPPVGGGDTEAFF
TRBV4-3	.	TRBJ1-4	.	TGCGCCAGCAGGCGGCAGGGAGGTGAAAAACTGTTTTTT	CASRRQGGEKLFF
TRBV11-2	TRBD1	TRBJ2-4	.	TGTGCCAGCAGCTTGGGACAGTTCACGTACTTC	CASSLGQFTYF
TRBV9	TRBD2	TRBJ2-2	.	TGTGCCAGCAGCGTCGACTCGGGACTAGCGGGAGCCGGGGAGCTGTTTTTT	CASSVDSGLAGAGELFF
TRBV18	TRBD1	TRBJ2-6	few	TGTGCCAGCTCGAAACAGGGGGTCGGGGCCAACGTCCTGACTTTC	CASSKQGVGANVLTF
TRBV25-1	.	TRBJ2-7	few	TGTGCCAGGACAGTGGGAGGGACAGCACCCTTC	CARTVGGTAPF
TRBV5-1	TRBD1	TRBJ1-3	few	TGCGCCAGCAGCAAGACAGGGGCTACCTCTGGAAACACCATATATTTT	CASSKTGATSGNTIYF
TRBV12-3/TRBV12-4	TRBD1	TRBJ1-2	few	TGTGCCAGCAGTTTTACCAAAGAAGTGACAGGGATGGGTGACTATGGCTACACCTTC	CASSFTKEVTGMGDYGYTF
TRBV12-3/TRBV12-4	TRBD1	TRBJ1-2	.	TGTGCCAGCAGTCAAAACAGGGGGCATCAATATGGCTACACCTTC	CASSQNRGHQYGYTF
TRBV7-8	.	TRBJ2-3	few	TGTGCCAGCAGCTTCATTGACGGGACTTGGGGCACAGATACGCAGTATTTT	CASSFIDGTWGTDTQYF
TRBV7-2	TRBD2	TRBJ2-3	.	TGTGCCAGCAGCCCCTCCCCCGGGACTAATACGCAGTATTTT	CASSPSPGTNTQYF
TRBV7-6	TRBD2	TRBJ2-1	.	TGTGCCAGCAGCTTAGCCGGGACTAGCGGGGGCAGGAATGAGCAGTTCTTC	CASSLAGTSGGRNEQFF
TRBV18	TRBD1	TRBJ1-1	.	TGTGCCAGCTCACTTTCGGACAGGGTGTACACTGAAGCTTTCTTT	CASSLSDRVYTEAFF
TRBV27	.	TRBJ2-7	.	TGTGCCAGCAGGGGACATAACTCCTACGAGCAGTACTTC	CASRGHNSYEQYF
TRBV24-1	.	TRBJ1-5	.	TGTGCCACCAGTGATAGCGGGGTAAATCAGCCCCAGCATTTT	CATSDSGVNQPQHF
TRBV12-3/TRBV12-4	.	TRBJ2-1	many	TGTGCCAGCAGACAGGACACTGACAATGAGCAGTTCTTC	CASRQDTDNEQFF
TRBV9	TRBD2	TRBJ2-4	few	TGTGCCAGCAGCCGGGTAGCGGGAGGCGTTAAAAACATTCAGTACTTC	CASSRVAGGVKNIQYF
TRBV7-9	.	TRBJ1-4	.	TGTGCCAGCAGCTCCGACCCGATGTTTTTT	CASSSDPMFF